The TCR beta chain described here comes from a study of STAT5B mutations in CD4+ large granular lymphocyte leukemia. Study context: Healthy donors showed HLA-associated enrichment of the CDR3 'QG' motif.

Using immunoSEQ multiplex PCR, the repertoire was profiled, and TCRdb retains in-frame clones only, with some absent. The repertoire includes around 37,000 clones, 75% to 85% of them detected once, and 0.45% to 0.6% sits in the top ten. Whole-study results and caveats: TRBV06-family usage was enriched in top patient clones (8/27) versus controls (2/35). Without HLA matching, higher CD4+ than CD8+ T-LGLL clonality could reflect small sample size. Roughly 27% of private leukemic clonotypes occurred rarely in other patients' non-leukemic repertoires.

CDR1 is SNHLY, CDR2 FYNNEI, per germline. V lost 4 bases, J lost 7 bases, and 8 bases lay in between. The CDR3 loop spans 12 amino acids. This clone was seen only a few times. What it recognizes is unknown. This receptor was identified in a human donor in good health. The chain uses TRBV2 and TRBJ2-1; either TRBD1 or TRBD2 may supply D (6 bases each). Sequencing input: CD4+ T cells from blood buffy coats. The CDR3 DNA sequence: TGTGCCAGCAGTGTAGGGGGGAATGAGCAGTTCTTC. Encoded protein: CASSVGGNEQFF.